This TCR beta chain was captured by sequencing in a study of blood T cells in healthy people across ages. The CDR3 consists of 13 residues. Trimming took off 9 bases at V and 0 bases at J, with 6 bases between the two ends. Alongside a J-beta primer mix, a sample-barcoded 5' primer served in a second PCR lasting 7 to 11 cycles. Unique molecular identifiers of 12 random nucleotides labeled each cDNA. TCRdb used MiXCR to reprocess the 5' RACE reads, holding one entry per CDR3 protein. This repertoire shows 780,000 or so distinct CDR3 sequences, around 50% found once; its top ten account for roughly 24%. As concerns this clonotype: A much more abundant neighbour one base away suggests this may be a read error.

The individuals who served as donors were healthy Caucasians living in Russia, aged roughly 6 to 100. This clonotype was obtained from a middle-aged man in good health. This chain connects TRBV12-3 or TRBV12-4 to TRBJ2-6, with unresolved D. The sample was blood. The CDR3 loop reads CASDGSGANVLTF. The CDR3 nucleotides read TGTGCCAGTGATGGCTCTGGGGCCAACGTCCTGACTTTC.